The rows below give T cell receptor beta chains drawn from one sample of a study of technical replicates of blood from several donors. TCRdb keeps only in-frame clones here, not all; method: immunoSEQ multiplex PCR. Of some 70,000 clones in the sample, about 97% are singletons; the top ten hold 0.25% to 0.35%. The specimen was T cells isolated from PBMCs. The source of these receptors is a human donor in good health. Each CDR3 is given with its conserved first and last residue. D genes are given only for firm matches. Size is stated for part of the rows, as once, few or many counts, or as a class when the clone is expanded.

cdr3_nt,cdr3_aa,v_call,clone_size,j_call,d_call
TGTGCCAGCAGACCCCGGTCCCTGGGCGAGACCCAGTACTTC,CASRPRSLGETQYF,TRBV27,NA,TRBJ2-5,NA
TGTGCCAGCAGCCGGGGACAGGGGTACGAGCAGTACTTC,CASSRGQGYEQYF,TRBV11-2,NA,TRBJ2-7,TRBD1
TGTGCCAGCAGCTTCGGGACAGCCTTCGGTGTCTACGAGCAGTACTTC,CASSFGTAFGVYEQYF,TRBV7-9,NA,TRBJ2-7,TRBD1
TGTGCCAGCACCCCTTGGCAAGGACAGGACACCGGGGAGCTGTTTTTT,CASTPWQGQDTGELFF,TRBV5-4,NA,TRBJ2-2,TRBD1
TGTGCCAGCAGTGGGGCTAGCGGGAGTGTCAATGAGCAGTTCTTC,CASSGASGSVNEQFF,TRBV28,NA,TRBJ2-1,TRBD2
TGTGCCAGCAGTGAGGGGAGATCCTACAATGAGCAGTTCTTC,CASSEGRSYNEQFF,TRBV6-1,NA,TRBJ2-1,NA
TGTGCCAGCAGCCGGGAAGAGCAGCCCCAGCATTTT,CASSREEQPQHF,TRBV7-9,NA,TRBJ1-5,NA
TGCGCCAGCACCGAGGAACAGGGTTGGGAGACCCAGTACTTC,CASTEEQGWETQYF,TRBV5-1,NA,TRBJ2-5,NA
TGTGCCACGACCTTAGCCTCCGGGGAAAAACTGTTTTTT,CATTLASGEKLFF,TRBV28,NA,TRBJ1-4,NA
TGTGCCAGCTCACCACCGGTTGGACAGGGGATCAGCAATCAGCCCCAGCATTTT,CASSPPVGQGISNQPQHF,TRBV18,NA,TRBJ1-5,TRBD1
TGTGCCAGCACTAGTTTCGAAAGCTCCTACAATGAGCAGTTCTTC,CASTSFESSYNEQFF,TRBV27,NA,TRBJ2-1,NA
TGCAGCGTTGATCTAGCCGGGACAGGTGCTTACGAGCAGTACTTC,CSVDLAGTGAYEQYF,TRBV29-1,NA,TRBJ2-7,TRBD1
TGTGCCAGCAGCTTGGGAGGCGCAGATACGCAGTATTTT,CASSLGGADTQYF,TRBV7-9,NA,TRBJ2-3,NA
TGTGCCTGGAGCGCAGTGGAGCGGGTCTACGAGCAGTACTTC,CAWSAVERVYEQYF,TRBV30,NA,TRBJ2-7,NA
TGTGCCAGCTCACCCACGGCTAGCTCTGGAAACACCATATATTTT,CASSPTASSGNTIYF,TRBV18,NA,TRBJ1-3,NA
TGTGCCAGCTCACTACAGGGTTTCCAAGAGACCCAGTACTTC,CASSLQGFQETQYF,TRBV18,NA,TRBJ2-5,NA
TGTGCCAGCAGCGTTTCCTCAAACGGACTAGACACAGATACGCAGTATTTT,CASSVSSNGLDTDTQYF,TRBV9,once,TRBJ2-3,TRBD2
TGTGCCAGCTCACGGGACAGGTCATTGACCTACGAGCAGTACTTC,CASSRDRSLTYEQYF,TRBV18,NA,TRBJ2-7,TRBD1
TGTGCCAGCAGTCGGGGGACGGTCTCCTACGAGCAGTACTTC,CASSRGTVSYEQYF,TRBV28,NA,TRBJ2-7,NA
TGTGCCAGCAGCGGGACACCCCCGTCCCGGGAGCTGTTTTTT,CASSGTPPSRELFF,TRBV11-3,NA,TRBJ2-2,NA
TGTGCCAGCAGTGCAAACAGGGGTGGTTTTTTTAGCAATCAGCCCCAGCATTTT,CASSANRGGFFSNQPQHF,TRBV6-1,NA,TRBJ1-5,TRBD1
TGTGCCATCAGCGGGACAGGGGGAGGCTACACCTTC,CAISGTGGGYTF,TRBV10-3,NA,TRBJ1-2,TRBD1